This T cell receptor (beta chain) was found in a study of T-cell reconstitution after alpha-beta-depleted transplantation in children. General study points: Some patients' high day-60 TCRbeta diversity was attributed to recipient cells surviving conditioning. Expanded graft clones, several hundred of them, were reportedly the source of alpha-beta T cells about two months after transplant. The main origin of T-cell counts and diversity one year after transplant was newly produced T cells.

The CDR3 consists of 15 residues. V lost 1 base and J lost 6; bases outside the gene matches: 9. This clonotype was seen at least ten times. Its antigen is still unknown. The library targeted TCRbeta and was prepared with unique molecular identifiers. TCRdb reprocessed the PCR reads via MiXCR and lists one record per CDR3 protein. Found here are hundreds of thousands of distinct CDR3 sequences, roughly 13% of them singletons; the top ten hold over 2%. The sequence was obtained from a male patient aged 5 to 17 who had a stem cell transplant for acute myeloid leukemia, so the T cells may come from the graft donor. Sample: PBMCs, mostly from graft donor cells, taken 360 days after TCRalphabeta/CD19-depleted stem cell transplant. V and J are TRBV12-3 or TRBV12-4 and TRBJ2-7; 7 nucleotides match TRBD1. The DNA of the CDR3 is TGTGCCAGCAGTTTAGGACAGGGAACTTCTTTCGAGCAGTACTTC. Translation gives CASSLGQGTSFEQYF.